This TCR beta chain derives from a study of regulatory T cells in long-lasting Graves disease. Whole-study results and caveats: Thyroid tissue went unexamined; only peripheral blood was analyzed.

The CDR3 runs 17 residues. The trim removed 0 bases at V and 5 bases at J, leaving 11 bases unmatched. Germline values: CDR1 SEHNR, CDR2 FQNEAQ (reference sequence). Arm-PCR of CDR3 regions and iRepertoire HTBI primers were the basis on which TCR beta libraries were built. From the multiplex PCR reads, TCRdb called clonotypes with MiXCR, one entry per CDR3 protein. This table has roughly 400,000 distinct CDR3 sequences, 21% appearing once. Time point specified: persistent/refractory GD, antithyroid drugs over 5 years with positive TRAb. The TCR library was prepared using RNA isolated from PBMCs. Concerning this clonotype: What it binds is unknown.

The source of this sequence is a female donor with Graves disease. Sequenced material: peripheral blood mononuclear cells (PBMCs), taken when the disease was refractory, from a patient treated with antithyroid drugs. The chain joins TRBV7-9 to TRBJ2-7; TRBD2 aligns across 9 bases. CDR3 nucleotide sequence: TGTGCCAGCAGCTTAGCCCGCCCCGCGGGAGGGGGGGACGAGCAGTACTTC. It is translated as CASSLARPAGGGDEQYF.